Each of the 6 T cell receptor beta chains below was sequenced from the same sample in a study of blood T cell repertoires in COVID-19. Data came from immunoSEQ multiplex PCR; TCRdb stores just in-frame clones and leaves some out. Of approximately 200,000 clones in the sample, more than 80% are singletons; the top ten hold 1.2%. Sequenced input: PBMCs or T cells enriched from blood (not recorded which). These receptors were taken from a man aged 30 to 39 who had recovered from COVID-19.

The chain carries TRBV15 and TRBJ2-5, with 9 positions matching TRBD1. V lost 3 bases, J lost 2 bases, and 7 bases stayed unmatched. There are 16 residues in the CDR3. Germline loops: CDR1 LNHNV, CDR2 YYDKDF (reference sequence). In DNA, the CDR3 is TGTGCCACCAGCAGGGACCACGGACAGGGGCAAGAGACCCAGTACTTC. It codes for CATSRDHGQGQETQYF.

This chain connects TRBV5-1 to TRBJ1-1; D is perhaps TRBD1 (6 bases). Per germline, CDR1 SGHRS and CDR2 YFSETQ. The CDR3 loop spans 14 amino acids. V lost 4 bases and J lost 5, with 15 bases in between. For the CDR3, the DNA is TGCGCCAGCAGCGCGGACAGCCTATGGACTGAAGCTTTCTTT. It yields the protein CASSADSLWTEAFF.

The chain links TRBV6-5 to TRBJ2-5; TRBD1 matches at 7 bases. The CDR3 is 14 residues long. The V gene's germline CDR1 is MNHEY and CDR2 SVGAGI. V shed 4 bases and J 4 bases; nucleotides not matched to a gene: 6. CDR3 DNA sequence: TGTGCCAGCAGTTTACTAGGGGGCGGAGAGACCCAGTACTTC. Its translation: CASSLLGGGETQYF.

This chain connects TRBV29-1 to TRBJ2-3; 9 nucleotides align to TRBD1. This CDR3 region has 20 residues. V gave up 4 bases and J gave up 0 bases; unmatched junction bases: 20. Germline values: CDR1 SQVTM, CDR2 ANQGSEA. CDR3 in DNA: TGCAGCGTTGGGGACAGGGAGGACGGGAGGCCCATGTCTAGCACAGATACGCAGTATTTT. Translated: CSVGDREDGRPMSSTDTQYF.

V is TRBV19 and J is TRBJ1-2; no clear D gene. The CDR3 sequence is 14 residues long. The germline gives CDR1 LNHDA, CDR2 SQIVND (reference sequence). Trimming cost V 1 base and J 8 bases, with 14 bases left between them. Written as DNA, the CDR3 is TGTGCCAGTAGTATAGGAGGAGGAACGTGGGGCTACACCTTC. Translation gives CASSIGGGTWGYTF.

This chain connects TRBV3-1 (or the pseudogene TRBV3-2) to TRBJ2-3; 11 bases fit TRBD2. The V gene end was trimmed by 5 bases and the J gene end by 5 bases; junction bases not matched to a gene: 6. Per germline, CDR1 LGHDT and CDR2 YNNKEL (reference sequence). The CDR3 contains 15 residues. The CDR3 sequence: CASSGRLAGGDTQYF. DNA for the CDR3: TGTGCCAGCAGCGGCAGGCTAGCGGGAGGAGATACGCAGTATTTT.